Below, one T cell receptor beta chain is given with its context. The sample comes from a study of patients and donors after allogeneic stem cell transplantation. TCRdb reprocessed the RT-PCR reads with MiXCR, giving one entry per CDR3 protein. Seen here are about 110,000 distinct CDR3 sequences, roughly 37% observed once, and the top ten hold approximately 30%. The germline gives CDR1 DFQATT, CDR2 SNEGSKA (reference sequence). The trim removed 0 bases at V and 3 bases at J, leaving 14 bases unmatched. The CDR3 runs 19 residues. Input material: blood, either unsorted or a sorted T cell fraction (not recorded which). The receptor comes from a human donor who was either an allogeneic HSCT recipient or a stem cell or donor lymphocyte infusion donor (not recorded which). It is not recorded whose cells these are; they may come from a transplant donor. The chain links TRBV20-1 to TRBJ2-1; 10 nucleotides align to TRBD2. CDR3 DNA: TGCAGTGCTAGAGATCTCAGGCTAGCGGGAGCGGTTAGCTACAATGAGCAGTTCTTC. Its protein is CSARDLRLAGAVSYNEQFF.